These T cell receptor beta chains were read from a single sample in a study of blood T cell repertoires in COVID-19. Only in-frame clones appear in the TCRdb table, and some are missing; sequencing was by immunoSEQ multiplex PCR. In the table there are about 94,000 clones, 80% to 90% of which are singletons. Material for sequencing was peripheral blood. These TCRs come from a woman aged 80 or older with acute or convalescent COVID-19. Each CDR3 is given with its conserved first and last residue. Fields, in order: D gene, J gene, V gene, clone size, CDR3 protein, CDR3 DNA. D genes are given only for firm matches. The size entry is marked missing in some rows and otherwise reads once, few, many or a size class.

D gene: -; J gene: TRBJ1-6; V gene: TRBV19; clone size: -; CDR3 protein: CASSSGTNSYNSPLHF; CDR3 DNA: TGTGCCAGTAGTAGCGGCACTAACTCCTATAATTCACCCCTCCACTTT
D gene: -; J gene: TRBJ1-2; V gene: TRBV27; clone size: -; CDR3 protein: CASRWQGGGYGYTF; CDR3 DNA: TGTGCCAGCAGATGGCAGGGAGGTGGCTATGGCTACACCTTC
D gene: -; J gene: TRBJ1-2; V gene: TRBV18; clone size: -; CDR3 protein: CASSRGSGGALYGYTF; CDR3 DNA: TGTGCCAGCTCACGGGGCTCGGGCGGTGCCCTCTATGGCTACACCTTC
D gene: TRBD1; J gene: TRBJ2-7; V gene: TRBV5-6; clone size: few; CDR3 protein: CASSMGQLYEQYF; CDR3 DNA: TGTGCCAGCAGCATGGGACAGCTCTACGAGCAGTACTTC
D gene: TRBD1; J gene: TRBJ2-1; V gene: TRBV6-5; clone size: -; CDR3 protein: CASLSDRGLGEQFF; CDR3 DNA: TGTGCCAGCCTCTCGGACAGGGGGTTGGGTGAGCAGTTCTTC
D gene: TRBD2; J gene: TRBJ2-5; V gene: TRBV20-1; clone size: -; CDR3 protein: CSASGTSGAGETQYF; CDR3 DNA: TGCAGTGCTAGTGGGACTAGCGGGGCCGGGGAGACCCAGTACTTC
D gene: -; J gene: TRBJ2-1; V gene: TRBV10-3; clone size: -; CDR3 protein: CAISARGDEQFF; CDR3 DNA: TGTGCCATCAGTGCTCGCGGAGATGAGCAGTTCTTC
D gene: -; J gene: TRBJ2-3; V gene: TRBV18; clone size: -; CDR3 protein: CASSPRDGDTQYF; CDR3 DNA: TGTGCCAGCTCACCACGCGATGGAGATACGCAGTATTTT
D gene: TRBD1; J gene: TRBJ2-2; V gene: TRBV6-5; clone size: -; CDR3 protein: CASSFNRDRGIGELFF; CDR3 DNA: TGTGCCAGCAGTTTTAACCGGGACAGGGGTATCGGGGAGCTGTTTTTT
D gene: TRBD1; J gene: TRBJ1-5; V gene: TRBV5-1; clone size: -; CDR3 protein: CASSEGTENQPQHF; CDR3 DNA: TGCGCCAGCAGCGAAGGGACAGAGAATCAGCCCCAGCATTTT
D gene: -; J gene: TRBJ1-5; V gene: TRBV7-2; clone size: few; CDR3 protein: CASSKQNGNQPQHF; CDR3 DNA: TGTGCCAGCAGCAAACAAAATGGCAATCAGCCCCAGCATTTT
D gene: TRBD1; J gene: TRBJ1-2; V gene: TRBV9; clone size: -; CDR3 protein: CASSSGQEHYGYTF; CDR3 DNA: TGTGCCAGCAGCTCAGGACAGGAGCACTATGGCTACACCTTC
D gene: TRBD1; J gene: TRBJ1-1; V gene: TRBV18; clone size: -; CDR3 protein: CASSPGQGTNTEAFF; CDR3 DNA: TGTGCCAGCTCACCGGGACAGGGGACGAACACTGAAGCTTTCTTT
D gene: -; J gene: TRBJ1-4; V gene: TRBV5-4; clone size: -; CDR3 protein: CASSLGAGSVEKLFF; CDR3 DNA: TGTGCCAGCAGCTTGGGGGCAGGGTCGGTAGAAAAACTGTTTTTT
D gene: -; J gene: TRBJ2-7; V gene: TRBV5-1; clone size: -; CDR3 protein: CASSFLQVGYEQYF; CDR3 DNA: TGCGCCAGCAGCTTTTTACAGGTAGGCTACGAGCAGTACTTC
D gene: TRBD2; J gene: TRBJ2-5; V gene: TRBV19; clone size: -; CDR3 protein: CANSMISGAQETQYF; CDR3 DNA: TGTGCCAATAGTATGATTAGCGGGGCGCAAGAGACCCAGTACTTC